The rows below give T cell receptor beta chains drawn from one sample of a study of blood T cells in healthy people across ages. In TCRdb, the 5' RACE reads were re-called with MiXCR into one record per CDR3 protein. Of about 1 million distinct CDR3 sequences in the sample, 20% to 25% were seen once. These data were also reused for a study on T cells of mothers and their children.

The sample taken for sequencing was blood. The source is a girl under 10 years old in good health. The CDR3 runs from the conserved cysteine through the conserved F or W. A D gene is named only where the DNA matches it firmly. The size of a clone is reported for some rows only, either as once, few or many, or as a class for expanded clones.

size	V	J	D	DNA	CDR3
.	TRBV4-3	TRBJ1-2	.	TGCGCCAGCAGCCAAGATTTGGCACAGAACTATGGCTACACCTTC	CASSQDLAQNYGYTF
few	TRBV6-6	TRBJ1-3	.	TGTGCCAGCAGTCCTGTTCAGGGGTTTTCTGGAAACACCATATATTTT	CASSPVQGFSGNTIYF
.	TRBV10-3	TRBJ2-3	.	TGTGCCATCTCAGTCAGGGACCGGGATACTACAGATACGCAGTATTTT	CAISVRDRDTTDTQYF
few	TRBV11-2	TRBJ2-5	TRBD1	TGTGCCAGCAGCTACCTGACAGGGTGGGAGACCCAGTACTTC	CASSYLTGWETQYF
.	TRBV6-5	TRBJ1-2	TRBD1	TGTGCCAGCAGTTACTCGAAAGGGACAGGTGGCTACACCTTC	CASSYSKGTGGYTF
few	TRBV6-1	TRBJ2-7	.	TGTGCCAGCCAGGGAAATCTTTCCTACGAGCAGTACTTC	CASQGNLSYEQYF
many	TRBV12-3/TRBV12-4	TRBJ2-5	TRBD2	TGTGCCAGCAGTCCTGGGACTAGCGGACTTGAAGAGACCCAGTACTTC	CASSPGTSGLEETQYF
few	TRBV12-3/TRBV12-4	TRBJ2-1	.	TGTGCCAGCAGTCGCGACACCAAGTTAGGGGAAAATGAGCAGTTCTTC	CASSRDTKLGENEQFF
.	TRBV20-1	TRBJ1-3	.	TGCAGTGCTAGAGAGATGGGCCCTGGAAACACCATATATTTT	CSAREMGPGNTIYF
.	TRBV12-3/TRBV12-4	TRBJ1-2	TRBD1	TGTGCCAGCAGCCGTGGGACAGCGCTTAACTATGGCTACACCTTC	CASSRGTALNYGYTF
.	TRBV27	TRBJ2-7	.	TGTGCCAGCAGTCCCTACCCGACAGTGAGCGAGCAGTACTTC	CASSPYPTVSEQYF
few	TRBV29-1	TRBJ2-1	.	TGCAGCGTTAGTGGCGGCGAGATCTCCTTCACTGAGCAGTTCTTC	CSVSGGEISFTEQFF
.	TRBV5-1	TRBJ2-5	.	TGCGCCAGCAGCTTGGCCGGCTCAGCCCAAGAGACCCAGTACTTC	CASSLAGSAQETQYF
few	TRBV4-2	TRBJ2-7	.	TGTGCCAGCAGCCAAGATCGGTGGGAGCAGTACTTC	CASSQDRWEQYF
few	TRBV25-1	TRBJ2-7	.	TGTGCCAGCAGTGACCCTGGGACTTCACCGTTCGAGCAGTACTTC	CASSDPGTSPFEQYF
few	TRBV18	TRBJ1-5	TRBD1	TGTGCCAGCTCACCGGGACAGGGGTTTCAGCCCCAGCATTTT	CASSPGQGFQPQHF
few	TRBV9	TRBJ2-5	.	TGTGCCAGCACTCCGGCAGGGACCCAAGAGACCCAGTACTTC	CASTPAGTQETQYF
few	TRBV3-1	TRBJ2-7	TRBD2	TGTGCCAGCACAGGTGGGACTAGCGAATTCTTC	CASTGGTSEFF
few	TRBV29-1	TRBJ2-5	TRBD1	TGCAGCGCTTGGACAGGCCAAGAGACCCAGTACTTC	CSAWTGQETQYF
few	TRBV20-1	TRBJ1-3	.	TGCAGTGCTAGAGATTTTTCGGGGAGAAAGGGAGGAGGAAACACCATATATTTT	CSARDFSGRKGGGNTIYF
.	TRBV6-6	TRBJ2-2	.	TGTGCCAGCATCGCCTCCAATGGGGAGGGGGAGCTGTTTTTT	CASIASNGEGELFF
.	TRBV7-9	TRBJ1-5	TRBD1	TGTGCCAGCAGCGATAATAACAGGGGGCCCAACAATCAGCCCCAGCATTTT	CASSDNNRGPNNQPQHF
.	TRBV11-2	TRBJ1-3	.	TGTGCCAGCAGCGGCCTGGTCGGAAACACCATATATTTT	CASSGLVGNTIYF
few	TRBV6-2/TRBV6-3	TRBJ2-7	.	TGTGCCAGCAGTTACCCAGCGGGTACCTACGAGCAGTACTTC	CASSYPAGTYEQYF
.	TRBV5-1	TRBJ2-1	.	TGCGCCAGCAGCTTGGGATATTCCACTTCGATGGAGCAGTTCTTC	CASSLGYSTSMEQFF
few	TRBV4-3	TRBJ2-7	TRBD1	TGCGCCAGCAGCCAAATGACAGGGAACGAGCAGTACTTC	CASSQMTGNEQYF
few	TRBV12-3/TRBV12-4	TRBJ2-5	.	TGTGCCAGCAGTTTATTGGGACTCCCAGAGACCCAGTACTTC	CASSLLGLPETQYF
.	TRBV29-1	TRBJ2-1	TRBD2	TGCAGCGTTGAGGAACTAGCGGATGAGCAGTTCTTC	CSVEELADEQFF
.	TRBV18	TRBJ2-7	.	TGTGCCAGCAAAGGCGGTCATGACTCCTACGAGCAGTACTTC	CASKGGHDSYEQYF
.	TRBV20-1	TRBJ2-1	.	TGCAGTGCTAACCCAAGGGGGGCCAGGGGCTTCAATAATGAGCAGCTCTTC	CSANPRGARGFNNEQLF
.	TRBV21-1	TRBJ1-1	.	TGTGCCAGCAGCAAAGAATGGGCTGAAGCTTTCTTT	CASSKEWAEAFF
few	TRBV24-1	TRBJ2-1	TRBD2	TGTGCCACCAGTGATCCATCGACTAGCGGGAGCTCCTACAATGAGCAGTTCTTC	CATSDPSTSGSSYNEQFF
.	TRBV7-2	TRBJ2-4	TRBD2	TGTGCCAGCAGCTTAGACCTCCTAGCGGAATGGGGAAACATTCAGTACTTC	CASSLDLLAEWGNIQYF
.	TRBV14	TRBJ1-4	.	TGTGCCAGCAGCCCGCTCCCGGCCGAGAATGAAAAACTGTTTTTT	CASSPLPAENEKLFF
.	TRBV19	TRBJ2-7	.	TGTGCCAGTAGTATGGGTAGGGGCTACGAGCAGTACTTC	CASSMGRGYEQYF
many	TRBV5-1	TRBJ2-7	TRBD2	TGTGCCAGCAGCTTAGGGACTAGCGGGAGTTACGAGCAGTACTTC	CASSLGTSGSYEQYF
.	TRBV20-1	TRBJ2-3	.	TGCAGTGCTAGAGGCTTCGGCACAGATACGCAGTATTTT	CSARGFGTDTQYF
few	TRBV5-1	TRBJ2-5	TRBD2	TGCGCCAGCAGCTTGTGGCGGGGGATGGAGACCCAGTACTTC	CASSLWRGMETQYF
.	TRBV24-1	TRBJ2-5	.	TGTGCCACCAGTGAGGGCGGCACTCTAGGGGAAGAGACTCAGTACTTC	CATSEGGTLGEETQYF
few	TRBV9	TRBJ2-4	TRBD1	TGTGCCAGCAGCGTAGGTTGGACAGGGGACATTCAGTACTTC	CASSVGWTGDIQYF
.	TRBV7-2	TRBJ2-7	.	TGTGCCAGCAGCTTAGGTAGGCCCATTTCCGAGCAGTACTTC	CASSLGRPISEQYF
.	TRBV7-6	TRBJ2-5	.	TGTGCCAGCAGCGCCTTTGAGGGTGCCCAAGAGACCCAGTACTTC	CASSAFEGAQETQYF
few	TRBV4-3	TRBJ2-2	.	TGCGCCAGCAGCGCCAGGTCCGGGGGTCGGACCGGGGAGCTGTTTTTT	CASSARSGGRTGELFF
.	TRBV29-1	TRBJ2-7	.	TGCAGCGTTGCGGGCAGTGGGATCTACGAGCAGTACTTC	CSVAGSGIYEQYF
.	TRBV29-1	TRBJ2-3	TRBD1	TGCAGCGTTGCCAGGGGGCGGATGGATACGCAGTATTTT	CSVARGRMDTQYF
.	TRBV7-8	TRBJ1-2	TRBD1	TGTGCCAGCAGCTTAACCCGCATCAGACAGGGGAACTATGGCTACACCTTC	CASSLTRIRQGNYGYTF
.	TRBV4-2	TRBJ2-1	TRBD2	TGTGCCAGCAGCCAAGGGGAGGGACTAGCGGGATTAAATGAGCAGTTCTTC	CASSQGEGLAGLNEQFF
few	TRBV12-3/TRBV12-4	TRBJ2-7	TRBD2	TGTGCCAGCAGTTCCTCCCCGGGGGGTCGCAGAGACTTC	CASSSSPGGRRDF
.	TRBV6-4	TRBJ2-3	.	TGTGCCAGCAGCGCTAGCAGTTCATTAGTAGATACGCAGTATTTT	CASSASSSLVDTQYF
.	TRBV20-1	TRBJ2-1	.	TGCAGTGCTAGAGTGGAGAACAAAAATGAGCAGTTCTTC	CSARVENKNEQFF
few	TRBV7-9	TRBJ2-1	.	TGTGCCAGCAGCTTGGTGAGACGGACCTCCTACAATGAGCAGTTCTTC	CASSLVRRTSYNEQFF
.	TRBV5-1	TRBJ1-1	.	TGCGCCAGCAGCTTGATATTCGGTCGGTCGCCCACTGAAGCTTTCTTT	CASSLIFGRSPTEAFF
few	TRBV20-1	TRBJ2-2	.	TGCAGTGCTAAGACTACAGGCTACACCGGGGAGCTGTTTTTT	CSAKTTGYTGELFF
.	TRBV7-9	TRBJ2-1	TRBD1	TGTGCCAGCAGCCAACCGGACAGGACGAACAATGAGCAGTTCTTC	CASSQPDRTNNEQFF
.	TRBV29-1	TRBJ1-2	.	TGCAGCATTAACCGGGAAGACCTCTATGGCTACACCTTC	CSINREDLYGYTF
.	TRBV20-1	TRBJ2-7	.	TGCAGTGCAAGAGGGACCGATTCCTCCTACGAGCAGTACTTC	CSARGTDSSYEQYF
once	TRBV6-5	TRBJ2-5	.	TGTACCAGCAGCTATACCCGGGCCTCGAAGGTAGAGACCCAGTACTTC	CTSSYTRASKVETQYF
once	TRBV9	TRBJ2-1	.	TGTGCCAGCAGCGTTGGACAGTGGCTCGATGAGCAGTTCTTC	CASSVGQWLDEQFF
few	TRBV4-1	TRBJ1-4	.	TGCGCCAGCAGCCCGTTTGCGGGGTCGCGCGAAAAACTGTTTTTT	CASSPFAGSREKLFF
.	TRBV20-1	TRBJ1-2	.	TGCAGTGCTACCCTGACCCTAATGGGGTATGGCTACACCTTC	CSATLTLMGYGYTF